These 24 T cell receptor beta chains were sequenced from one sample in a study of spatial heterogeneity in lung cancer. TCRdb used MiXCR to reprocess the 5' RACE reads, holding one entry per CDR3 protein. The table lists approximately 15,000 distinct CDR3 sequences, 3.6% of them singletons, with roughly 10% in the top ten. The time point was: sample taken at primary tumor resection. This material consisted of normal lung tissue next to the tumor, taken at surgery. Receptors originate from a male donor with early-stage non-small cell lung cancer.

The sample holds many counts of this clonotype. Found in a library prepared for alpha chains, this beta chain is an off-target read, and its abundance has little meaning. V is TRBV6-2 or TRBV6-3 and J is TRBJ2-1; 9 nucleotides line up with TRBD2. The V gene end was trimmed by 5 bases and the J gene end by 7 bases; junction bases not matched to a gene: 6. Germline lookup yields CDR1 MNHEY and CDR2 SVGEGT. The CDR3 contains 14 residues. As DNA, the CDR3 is TGTGCCAGCAGTCTGGGACTAGCAAGGAATGAGCAGTTCTTC. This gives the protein CASSLGLARNEQFF.

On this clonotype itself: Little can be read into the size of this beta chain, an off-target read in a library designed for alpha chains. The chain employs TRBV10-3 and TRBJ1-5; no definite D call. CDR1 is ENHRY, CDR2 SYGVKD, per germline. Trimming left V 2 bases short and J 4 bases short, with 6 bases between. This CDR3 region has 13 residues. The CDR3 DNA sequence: TGTGCCATCAGTGAGCTCACTAATCAGCCCCAGCATTTT. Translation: CAISELTNQPQHF.

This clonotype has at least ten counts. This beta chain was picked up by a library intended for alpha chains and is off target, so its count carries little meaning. The CDR3 DNA follows: TGCGCCAGCAGCTTGGTGGGCGGTTCTGTGGAGACCCAGTACTTC. Its translation: CASSLVGGSVETQYF. The chain joins TRBV5-1 to TRBJ2-5; D is unresolved. The CDR3 consists of 15 residues. V lost 0 bases and J 5 bases, leaving 14 bases between the germline ends. Per germline, CDR1 SGHRS and CDR2 YFSETQ.

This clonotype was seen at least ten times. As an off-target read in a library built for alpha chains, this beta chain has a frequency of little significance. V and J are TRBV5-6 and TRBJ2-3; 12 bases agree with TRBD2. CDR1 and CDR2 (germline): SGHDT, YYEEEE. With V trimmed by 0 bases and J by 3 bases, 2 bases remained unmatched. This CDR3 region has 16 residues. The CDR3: CASSLGTSGITDTQYF. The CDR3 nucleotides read TGTGCCAGCAGCTTGGGGACTAGCGGGATAACAGATACGCAGTATTTT.

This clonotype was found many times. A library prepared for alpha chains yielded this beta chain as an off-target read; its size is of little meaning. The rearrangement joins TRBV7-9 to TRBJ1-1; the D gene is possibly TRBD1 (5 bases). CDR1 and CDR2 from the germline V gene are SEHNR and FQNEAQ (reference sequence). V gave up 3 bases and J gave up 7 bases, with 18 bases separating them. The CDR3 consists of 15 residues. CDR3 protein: CASSFMGRGTIEAFF. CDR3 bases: TGTGCCAGCAGCTTTATGGGACGAGGGACCATTGAAGCTTTCTTT.

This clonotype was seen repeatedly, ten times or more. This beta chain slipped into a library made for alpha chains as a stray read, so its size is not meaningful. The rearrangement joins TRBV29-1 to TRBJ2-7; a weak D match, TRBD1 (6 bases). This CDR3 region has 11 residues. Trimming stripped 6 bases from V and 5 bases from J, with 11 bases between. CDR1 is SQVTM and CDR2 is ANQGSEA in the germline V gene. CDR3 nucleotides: TGCAGCGTAACAGGGACCCACGAGCAGTACTTC. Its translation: CSVTGTHEQYF.

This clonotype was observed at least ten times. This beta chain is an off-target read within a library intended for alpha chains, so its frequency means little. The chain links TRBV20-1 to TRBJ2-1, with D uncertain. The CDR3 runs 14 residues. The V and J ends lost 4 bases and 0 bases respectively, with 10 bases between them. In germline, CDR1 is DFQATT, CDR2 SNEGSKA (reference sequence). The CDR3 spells CSANSLSSYNEQFF. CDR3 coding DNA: TGCAGTGCTAATAGCCTTAGCTCCTACAATGAGCAGTTCTTC.

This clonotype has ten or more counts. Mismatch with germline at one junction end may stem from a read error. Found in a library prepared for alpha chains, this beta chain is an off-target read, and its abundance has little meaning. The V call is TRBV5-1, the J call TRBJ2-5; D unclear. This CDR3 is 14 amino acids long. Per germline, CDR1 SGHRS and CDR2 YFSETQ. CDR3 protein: CAISLGRDQETQYF. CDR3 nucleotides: TGCGCCATCAGCTTGGGCCGGGACCAAGAGACCCAGTACTTC. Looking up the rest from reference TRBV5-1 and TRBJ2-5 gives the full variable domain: KAGVTQTPRYLIKTRGQQVTLSCSPISGHRSVSWYQQTPGQGLQFLFEYFSETQRNKGNFPGRFSGRQFSNSRSEMNVSTLELGDSALYLCAISLGRDQETQYFGPGTRLLVL.

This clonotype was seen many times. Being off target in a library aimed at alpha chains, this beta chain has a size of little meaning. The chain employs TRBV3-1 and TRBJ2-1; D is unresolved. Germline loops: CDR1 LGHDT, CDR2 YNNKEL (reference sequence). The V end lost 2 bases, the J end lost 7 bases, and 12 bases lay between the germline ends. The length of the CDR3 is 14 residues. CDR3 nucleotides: TGTGCCAGCAGCCAACTACCGTACGGGAATGAGCAGTTCTTC. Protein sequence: CASSQLPYGNEQFF.

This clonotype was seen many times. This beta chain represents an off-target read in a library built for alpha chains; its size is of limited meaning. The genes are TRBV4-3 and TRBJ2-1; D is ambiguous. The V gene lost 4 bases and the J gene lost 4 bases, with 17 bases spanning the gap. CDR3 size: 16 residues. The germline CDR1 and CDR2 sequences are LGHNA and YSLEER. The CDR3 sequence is CASSPEWGRLYNEQFF. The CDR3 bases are TGCGCCAGCAGCCCAGAGTGGGGTCGTCTATACAATGAGCAGTTCTTC.

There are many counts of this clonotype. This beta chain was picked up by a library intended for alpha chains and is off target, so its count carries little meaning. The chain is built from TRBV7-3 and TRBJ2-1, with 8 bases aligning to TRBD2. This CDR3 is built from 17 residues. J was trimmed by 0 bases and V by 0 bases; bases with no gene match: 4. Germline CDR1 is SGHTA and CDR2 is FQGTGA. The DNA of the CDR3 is TGTGCCAGCAGCTTAACGTTTCTAGCGGGCTCCTACAATGAGCAGTTCTTC. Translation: CASSLTFLAGSYNEQFF.

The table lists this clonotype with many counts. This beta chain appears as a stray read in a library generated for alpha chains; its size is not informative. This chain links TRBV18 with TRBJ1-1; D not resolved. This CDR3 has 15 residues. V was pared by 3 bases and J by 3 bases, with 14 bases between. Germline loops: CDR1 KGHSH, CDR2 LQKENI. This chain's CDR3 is CASSPTPRRYTEAFF. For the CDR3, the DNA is TGTGCCAGCTCACCGACACCCCGGAGGTACACTGAAGCTTTCTTT.

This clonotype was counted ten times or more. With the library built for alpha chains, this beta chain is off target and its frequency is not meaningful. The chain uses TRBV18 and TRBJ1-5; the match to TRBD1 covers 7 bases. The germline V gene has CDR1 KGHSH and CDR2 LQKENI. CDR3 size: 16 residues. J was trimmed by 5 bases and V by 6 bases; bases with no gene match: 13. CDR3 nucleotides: TGTGCCAGCTCTCAACGTACAGGGGTTGGTGATCAGCCCCAGCATTTT. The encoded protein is CASSQRTGVGDQPQHF.

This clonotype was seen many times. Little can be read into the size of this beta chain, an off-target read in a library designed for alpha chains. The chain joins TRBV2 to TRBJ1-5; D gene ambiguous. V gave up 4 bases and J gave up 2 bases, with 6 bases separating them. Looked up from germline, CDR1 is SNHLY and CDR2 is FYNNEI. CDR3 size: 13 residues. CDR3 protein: CASSVSGNQPQHF. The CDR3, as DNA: TGTGCCAGCAGTGTCTCGGGCAATCAGCCCCAGCATTTT.

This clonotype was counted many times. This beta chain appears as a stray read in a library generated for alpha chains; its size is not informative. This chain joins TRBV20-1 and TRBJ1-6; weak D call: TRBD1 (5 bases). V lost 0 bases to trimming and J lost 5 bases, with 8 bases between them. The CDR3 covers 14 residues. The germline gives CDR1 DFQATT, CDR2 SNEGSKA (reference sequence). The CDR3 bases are TGCAGTGCTAGAGAGGGGGTAAATAATTCACCCCTCCACTTT. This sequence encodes CSAREGVNNSPLHF.

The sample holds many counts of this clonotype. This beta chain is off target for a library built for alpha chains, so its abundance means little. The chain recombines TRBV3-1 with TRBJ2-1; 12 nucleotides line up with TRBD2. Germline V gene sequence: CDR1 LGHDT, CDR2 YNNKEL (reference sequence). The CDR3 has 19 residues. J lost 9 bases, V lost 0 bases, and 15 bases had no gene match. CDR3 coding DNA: TGTGCCAGCAGCCAAGATTGGCTAGCGGGAGGGCCATTGCGACCTGAGCAGTTCTTC. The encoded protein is CASSQDWLAGGPLRPEQFF.

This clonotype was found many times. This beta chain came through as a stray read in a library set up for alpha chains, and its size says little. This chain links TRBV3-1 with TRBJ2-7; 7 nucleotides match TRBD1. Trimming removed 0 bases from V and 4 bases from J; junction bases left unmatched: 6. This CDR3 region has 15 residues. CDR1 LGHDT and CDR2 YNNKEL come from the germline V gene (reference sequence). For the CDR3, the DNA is TGTGCCAGCAGCCAAGACAACACAGGGGCGTACGAGCAGTACTTC. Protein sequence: CASSQDNTGAYEQYF.

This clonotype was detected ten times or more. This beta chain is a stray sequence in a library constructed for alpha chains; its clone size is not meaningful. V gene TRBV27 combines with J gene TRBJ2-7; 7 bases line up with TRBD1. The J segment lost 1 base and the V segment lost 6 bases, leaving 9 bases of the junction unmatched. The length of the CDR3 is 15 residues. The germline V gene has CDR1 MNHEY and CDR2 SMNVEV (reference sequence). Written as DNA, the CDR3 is TGTGCCAGCAGACTAAAGAGGGGGCTGTCCTACGAGCAGTACTTC. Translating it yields CASRLKRGLSYEQYF.

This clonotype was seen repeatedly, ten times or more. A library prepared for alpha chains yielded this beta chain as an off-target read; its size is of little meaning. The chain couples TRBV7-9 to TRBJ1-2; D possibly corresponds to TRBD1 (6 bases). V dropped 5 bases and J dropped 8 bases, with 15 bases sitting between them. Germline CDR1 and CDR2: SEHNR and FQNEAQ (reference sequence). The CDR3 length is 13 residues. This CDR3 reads CASSLGQQVGYTF. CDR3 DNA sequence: TGTGCCAGCAGCCTAGGACAGCAGGTCGGCTACACCTTC.

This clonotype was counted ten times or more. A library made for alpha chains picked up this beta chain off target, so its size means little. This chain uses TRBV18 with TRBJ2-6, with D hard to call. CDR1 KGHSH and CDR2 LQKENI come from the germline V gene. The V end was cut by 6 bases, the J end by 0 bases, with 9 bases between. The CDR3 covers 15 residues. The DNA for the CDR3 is TGTGCCAGCTCCGCACGCATCTCTGGGGCCAACGTCCTGACTTTC. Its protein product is CASSARISGANVLTF.

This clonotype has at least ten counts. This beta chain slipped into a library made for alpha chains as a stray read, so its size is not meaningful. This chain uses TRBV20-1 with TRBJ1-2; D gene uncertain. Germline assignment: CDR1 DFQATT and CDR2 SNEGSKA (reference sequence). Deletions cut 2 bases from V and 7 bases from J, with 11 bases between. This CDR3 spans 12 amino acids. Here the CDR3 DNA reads TGCAGTGCTAGAAGGGAAGTAGGTGGCTACACCTTC. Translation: CSARREVGGYTF.

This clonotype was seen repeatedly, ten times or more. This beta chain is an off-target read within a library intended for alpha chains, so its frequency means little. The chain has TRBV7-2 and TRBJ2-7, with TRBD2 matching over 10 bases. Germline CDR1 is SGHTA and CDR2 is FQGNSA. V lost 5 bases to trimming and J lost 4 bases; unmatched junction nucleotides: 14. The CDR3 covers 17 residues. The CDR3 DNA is TGTGCCAGCAGCCGGCCCGTTGCTGCTAGCGGGAGATACGAGCAGTACTTC. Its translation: CASSRPVAASGRYEQYF.

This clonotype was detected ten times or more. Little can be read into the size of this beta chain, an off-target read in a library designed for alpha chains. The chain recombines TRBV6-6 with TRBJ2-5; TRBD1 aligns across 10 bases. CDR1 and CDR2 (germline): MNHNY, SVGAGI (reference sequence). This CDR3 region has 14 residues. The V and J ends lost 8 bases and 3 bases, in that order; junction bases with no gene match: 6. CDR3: CASGSDRGKETQYF. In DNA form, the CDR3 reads TGTGCCAGCGGGTCGGACAGGGGGAAAGAGACCCAGTACTTC.

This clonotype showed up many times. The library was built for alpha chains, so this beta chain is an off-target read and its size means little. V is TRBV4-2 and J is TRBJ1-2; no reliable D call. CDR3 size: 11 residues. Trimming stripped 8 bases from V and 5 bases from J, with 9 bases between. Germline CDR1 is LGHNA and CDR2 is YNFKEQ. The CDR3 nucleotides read TGTGCCAGCCAAGGACGGTATGGCTACACCTTC. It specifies CASQGRYGYTF.